These 29 T cell receptor beta chains were sequenced from one sample in a study of blood T cell repertoires in COVID-19. The table came from immunoSEQ multiplex PCR; TCRdb's copy has only in-frame clones and leaves some out. The table lists approximately 210,000 clones, approximately 85% of them singletons. Material: peripheral blood. These receptor sequences come from a woman between 65 and 79 years old with active or convalescent COVID-19.

The chain joins TRBV5-1 to TRBJ2-1; 8 positions match TRBD1. J lost 12 bases, V lost 2 bases, and 7 bases had no gene match. The length of the CDR3 is 13 residues. Germline CDR1 reads SGHRS; CDR2 reads YFSETQ. CDR3 sequence (DNA): TGCGCCAGCAGCTTAGGACAGGGCTTCGTGCAGTTCTTC. Its translation is CASSLGQGFVQFF. The variable domain in full, completed from reference TRBV5-1 and TRBJ2-1, reads KAGVTQTPRYLIKTRGQQVTLSCSPISGHRSVSWYQQTPGQGLQFLFEYFSETQRNKGNFPGRFSGRQFSNSRSEMNVSTLELGDSALYLCASSLGQGFVQFFGPGTRLTVL.

The CDR3 spells CASSQDKAGGRGYTF. The CDR3 nucleotides read TGTGCCAGCTCACAAGACAAAGCTGGGGGCCGTGGCTACACCTTC. V and J are TRBV18 and TRBJ1-2, with a possible D match to TRBD1 (6 bases). Germline V lookup: CDR1 KGHSH, CDR2 LQKENI. CDR3 length equals 15 residues. Trimming removed 4 bases at V and 7 bases at J, with 19 bases between.

The V call is TRBV5-4, the J call TRBJ2-1; 14 bases map to TRBD2. V was clipped by 5 bases and J by 8 bases; unmatched bases: 6. Germline CDR1 and CDR2: SGHNT and YYREEE (reference sequence). The CDR3 is 15 amino acids. The CDR3 spells CASSMGTSGSYEQFF. The CDR3 DNA sequence: TGTGCCAGCAGTATGGGGACTAGCGGGAGCTATGAGCAGTTCTTC.

V usage is TRBV15 and J usage is TRBJ2-1; TRBD1 matches at 7 bases. The CDR3 contains 16 residues. Unmatched junction bases numbered 11, after V lost 8 bases and J lost 1 base. Per the germline V gene, CDR1 is LNHNV and CDR2 is YYDKDF (reference sequence). This CDR3 is CATSQGRQGSYNEQFF. CDR3 nucleotide sequence: TGTGCCACCTCCCAGGGACGACAGGGATCCTACAATGAGCAGTTCTTC.

V usage is TRBV19 and J usage is TRBJ1-4; a weak D match, TRBD1 (6 bases). Germline V CDR1 and CDR2: LNHDA, SQIVND (reference sequence). The V gene lost 8 bases and the J gene lost 7 bases, with 14 bases spanning the gap. This CDR3 is built from 13 residues. The CDR3 here is CASGTGRGEKLFF. The CDR3 region has the DNA TGTGCCAGTGGAACAGGGAGGGGTGAAAAACTGTTTTTT. Looking up the rest from reference TRBV19 and TRBJ1-4 gives the full variable domain: DGGITQSPKYLFRKEGQNVTLSCEQNLNHDAMYWYRQDPGQGLRLIYYSQIVNDFQKGDIAEGYSVSREKKESFPLTVTSAQKNPTAFYLCASGTGRGEKLFFGSGTQLSVL.

The CDR3 nucleotides read TGCAGTGCTAGTTCCTTCGGTGCGGCGAACTACGAGCAGTACTTC. Protein product: CSASSFGAANYEQYF. J is TRBJ2-7 and V is TRBV20-1; D is uncertain. Germline V gives CDR1 DFQATT, CDR2 SNEGSKA (reference sequence). V lost 3 bases and J 3 bases, leaving 18 bases between the germline ends. This CDR3 contains 15 residues.

In its sample, this clone was seen once. V gene TRBV29-1 combines with J gene TRBJ2-1; 9 nucleotides match TRBD2. The CDR3 contains 14 residues. V lost 1 base to trimming and J lost 4 bases; unmatched junction nucleotides: 2. CDR1 is SQVTM and CDR2 is ANQGSEA in the germline V gene. CDR3 in amino acids: CSVEGLAGYNEQFF. CDR3 nucleotide sequence: TGCAGCGTTGAAGGCCTAGCGGGGTACAATGAGCAGTTCTTC.

V and J are TRBV21-1 and TRBJ1-1. TRBV21-1 is given as a pseudogene. The CDR3 length is 17 residues. Here the CDR3 reads CASSEGRGGPENTEAFF. The CDR3 region has the DNA TGTGCCAGCAGCGAAGGGAGGGGAGGGCCTGAGAACACTGAAGCTTTCTTT.

This chain connects TRBV4-2 to TRBJ2-3, with D unresolved. Germline CDR1 and CDR2: LGHNA and YNFKEQ. The CDR3 covers 13 residues. V gave up 3 bases and J gave up 0 bases, with 4 bases separating them. The CDR3 nucleotides are TGTGCCAGCAGCCACACAAGCACAGATACGCAGTATTTT. This codes for CASSHTSTDTQYF.

The chain links TRBV2 to TRBJ1-5; no firm D call. This CDR3 is 13 amino acids long. The germline V gene has CDR1 SNHLY and CDR2 FYNNEI. V dropped 6 bases and J dropped 3 bases, with 9 bases sitting between them. This CDR3 reads CASRGSANQPQHF. CDR3 DNA: TGTGCCAGCAGAGGCAGCGCCAATCAGCCCCAGCATTTT.

This clone was observed a handful of times. The chain uses TRBV5-6 and TRBJ2-2; 7 bases line up with TRBD2. The CDR3 extends over 16 amino acids. Germline-derived CDR1 and CDR2 are SGHDT and YYEEEE. Trimming cost V 1 base and J 7 bases; bases outside gene matches: 10. CDR3 protein: CASSLFGGGNDGELFF. The CDR3 DNA reads as TGTGCCAGCAGCTTGTTTGGGGGAGGGAACGACGGGGAGCTGTTTTTT.

V is TRBV15 and J is TRBJ2-7; 8 bases map to TRBD2. This CDR3 has 14 amino acids. Germline-derived CDR1 and CDR2 are LNHNV and YYDKDF (reference sequence). Losses at the gene ends were 0 bases for V and 9 bases for J; bases not matched to a gene: 7. As DNA, the CDR3 is TGTGCCACCAGCAGAGAGTTGGCGGGGGGCGCGCAGTACTTC. It codes for CATSRELAGGAQYF. The variable domain in full, completed from reference TRBV15 and TRBJ2-7, reads DAMVIQNPRYQVTQFGKPVTLSCSQTLNHNVMYWYQQKSSQAPKLLFHYYDKDFNNEADTPDNFQSRRPNTSFCFLDIRSPGLGDTAMYLCATSRELAGGAQYFGPGTRLTVT.

The chain recombines TRBV5-1 with TRBJ2-3; D unclear. CDR1 and CDR2 from the germline V gene are SGHRS and YFSETQ. This CDR3 has 12 amino acids. V was cut by 0 bases and J by 7 bases, with 6 bases left in between. CDR3 in DNA: TGCGCCAGCAGCTTGGCCATCAATACGCAGTATTTT. As protein: CASSLAINTQYF.

The CDR3 loop reads CASSLGLAGSTDTQYF. CDR3 DNA: TGTGCCAGCAGCTTAGGGCTAGCGGGGAGCACAGATACGCAGTATTTT. The genes are TRBV7-9 and TRBJ2-3, with TRBD2 matching over 9 bases. J gave up 0 bases and V 1 base, and 2 bases lay outside the gene matches. This CDR3 region has 16 residues. Per germline, CDR1 SEHNR and CDR2 FQNEAQ (reference sequence).

The chain employs TRBV6-6 and TRBJ2-5, with TRBD1 identical over 7 bases. The germline gives CDR1 MNHNY, CDR2 SVGAGI (reference sequence). The CDR3 length is 16 residues. Unmatched junction bases numbered 10, after V lost 5 bases and J lost 1 base. This chain's CDR3 is CASSRKQGQSQETQYF. The CDR3 bases are TGTGCCAGCAGTCGAAAACAGGGGCAAAGCCAAGAGACCCAGTACTTC.

CDR3: CASSPSRSSGYTF. The CDR3 coding sequence is TGTGCCAGCAGTCCCAGCCGATCTAGTGGCTACACCTTC. The chain has TRBV28 and TRBJ1-2, with no clear D. Germline assignment: CDR1 MDHEN and CDR2 SYDVKM. The CDR3 is 13 residues long. V was trimmed by 5 bases and J by 7 bases, leaving 14 bases between them.

The V and J genes are TRBV28 and TRBJ2-3, with D maybe TRBD1 (6 bases). This CDR3 has 16 residues. The V and J ends lost 6 bases and 0 bases respectively, with 16 bases between them. Per germline, CDR1 MDHEN and CDR2 SYDVKM. The CDR3 region is CASSPPQGPSTDTQYF. Here the CDR3 DNA reads TGTGCCAGCAGCCCCCCACAGGGCCCAAGCACAGATACGCAGTATTTT. The entire variable domain, with the rest obtained from reference TRBV28 and TRBJ2-3, is as follows: DVKVTQSSRYLVKRTGEKVFLECVQDMDHENMFWYRQDPGLGLRLIYFSYDVKMKEKGDIPEGYSVSREKKERFSLILESASTNQTSMYLCASSPPQGPSTDTQYFGPGTRLTVL.

This chain links TRBV4-1 with TRBJ1-3, with D maybe TRBD1 (6 bases). The CDR3 extends over 15 amino acids. Trimming pared 4 bases from V and 0 bases from J, leaving 10 bases between. Germline assignment: CDR1 MGHRA and CDR2 YSYEKL. CDR3: CASSRQGSSGNTIYF. The CDR3 region has the DNA TGCGCCAGCAGCCGCCAGGGGAGCTCTGGAAACACCATATATTTT.

This rearrangement joins TRBV5-4 to TRBJ2-5; D unresolved. CDR3 length: 16 amino acids. Germline V CDR1 and CDR2: SGHNT, YYREEE (reference sequence). V was pared by 0 bases and J by 1 base, with 13 bases between. CDR3 nucleotides: TGTGCCAGCAGCTTGGGCGTTGTGGCGGCCCAAGAGACCCAGTACTTC. Residues: CASSLGVVAAQETQYF.

This clone was counted only a few times. The CDR3 DNA follows: TGTGCCAGCAGCACCGACGGGATGAACACTGAAGCTTTCTTT. Translation: CASSTDGMNTEAFF. The chain uses TRBV7-8 and TRBJ1-1; D unresolved. CDR3 size: 14 residues. The germline gives CDR1 SGHVS, CDR2 FQNEAQ. V lost 5 bases to trimming and J lost 0 bases, with 10 bases between them.

J is TRBJ2-3 and V is TRBV27, with 10 bases aligning to TRBD1. Germline V gene data show CDR1 as MNHEY and CDR2 as SMNVEV (reference sequence). V gave up 6 bases and J gave up 1 base; unmatched junction bases: 4. The CDR3 is made up of 15 amino acids. The CDR3 is CASRAGTGGTDTQYF. CDR3 coding DNA: TGTGCCAGCAGGGCCGGGACAGGGGGCACAGATACGCAGTATTTT.

Within the sample, this clone is medium-sized (0.01 to 0.1%). The chain employs TRBV5-1 and TRBJ2-2; D may be TRBD1 (6 bases). Germline loops: CDR1 SGHRS, CDR2 YFSETQ. V lost 4 bases to trimming and J lost 1 base, with 11 bases between them. The CDR3 consists of 15 residues. The CDR3 is CASSPLDRNTGELFF. The CDR3 bases are TGCGCCAGCAGCCCCCTGGACAGGAACACCGGGGAGCTGTTTTTT.

This rearrangement joins TRBV3-1 (or the pseudogene TRBV3-2) to TRBJ2-5; TRBD2 matches at 10 bases. The CDR3 extends over 17 amino acids. Trimming removed 2 bases from V and 2 bases from J; junction bases left unmatched: 8. CDR1 and CDR2 (germline): LGHDT, YNNKEL (reference sequence). The DNA for the CDR3 is TGTGCCAGCAGCCAAAGAGCAGGGACTAGCGTACAAGAGACCCAGTACTTC. Protein: CASSQRAGTSVQETQYF.

The chain carries TRBV6-5 and TRBJ1-2; tentatively, D is TRBD1 (6 bases). Germline-derived CDR1 and CDR2 are MNHEY and SVGAGI. This CDR3 is built from 15 residues. Trimming removed 1 base at V and 5 bases at J, with 14 bases between. CDR3 in DNA: TGTGCCAGCAGTTACTTGTACAGGGTTGGGTATGGCTACACCTTC. It yields the protein CASSYLYRVGYGYTF.

This chain joins TRBV18 and TRBJ2-2, with TRBD2 matching 7 bases. Germline V CDR1 and CDR2: KGHSH, LQKENI. J gave up 4 bases and V 1 base, and 6 bases lay outside the gene matches. This CDR3 region has 16 residues. The chain's CDR3 is CASSPRMTSPTGELFF. The CDR3 DNA sequence: TGTGCCAGCTCACCACGGATGACTAGCCCCACCGGGGAGCTGTTTTTT.

The chain is built from TRBV5-4 and TRBJ2-5, with 12 bases matching TRBD2. Germline CDR1 and CDR2: SGHNT and YYREEE (reference sequence). This CDR3 region has 18 residues. The V and J ends lost 2 bases and 7 bases, in that order; junction bases with no gene match: 15. The CDR3 DNA follows: TGTGCCAGCAGCTTCACCGGGACTAGCGGGCCTTTGAGGGGGACCCAGTACTTC. Translation: CASSFTGTSGPLRGTQYF.

The chain joins TRBV28 to TRBJ1-2; TRBD1 aligns across 7 bases. The CDR3 has 16 residues. The germline gives CDR1 MDHEN, CDR2 SYDVKM. After removal of 7 bases from V and 2 bases from J, the junction contained 13 bases not matched to a gene. The CDR3 nucleotides are TGTGCCAGCACCACTTCCCCTCTGACAGGGAACTATGGCTACACCTTC. It is translated as CASTTSPLTGNYGYTF.

This clone showed up just once. This chain links TRBV6-5 with TRBJ1-4; possible D gene TRBD1, 5 bases. Trimming took off 0 bases at V and 7 bases at J, with 12 bases between the two ends. Germline lookup yields CDR1 MNHEY and CDR2 SVGAGI. The CDR3 is made up of 15 amino acids. CDR3 sequence reads: CASSYSGAGGEKLFF. For the CDR3, the DNA is TGTGCCAGCAGTTACTCAGGGGCCGGGGGTGAAAAACTGTTTTTT.

The chain carries TRBV2 and TRBJ2-1; D possibly corresponds to TRBD2 (6 bases). In germline, CDR1 is SNHLY, CDR2 FYNNEI. V lost 3 bases and J lost 5, with 17 bases in between. The CDR3 loop spans 16 amino acids. The CDR3 reads CASSESGGALHNEQFF. The CDR3 bases are TGTGCCAGCAGTGAGTCAGGAGGGGCCCTTCACAATGAGCAGTTCTTC.